This paragraph covers one T cell receptor beta chain sequence. The sample contains more than one DNA sequence encoding this CDR3. This CDR3 contains 14 residues. Germline trimming cut 6 bases from V and 0 bases from J; bases unmatched to any gene: 4. The germline CDR1 and CDR2 sequences are SGHTA and FQGNSA. The entry originates in a study of shared clonotypes between healthy human individuals. The method was immunoSEQ multiplex PCR; TCRdb's version includes in-frame clones alone and lacks a portion of them. The sample has under 2,500,000 clones; around 95% are singletons. The genes are TRBV7-2 and TRBJ1-1, with 7 bases matching TRBD1. The sample was naive CD4+ T cells sorted from blood. Subset reported: CD45RA+ positively selected. This clonotype was obtained from a man aged 18 to 29 in good health. CDR3 loop: CASRGGQLNTEAFF. DNA for the CDR3: TGTGCCAGCAGGGGGGGACAGCTGAACACTGAAGCTTTCTTT.